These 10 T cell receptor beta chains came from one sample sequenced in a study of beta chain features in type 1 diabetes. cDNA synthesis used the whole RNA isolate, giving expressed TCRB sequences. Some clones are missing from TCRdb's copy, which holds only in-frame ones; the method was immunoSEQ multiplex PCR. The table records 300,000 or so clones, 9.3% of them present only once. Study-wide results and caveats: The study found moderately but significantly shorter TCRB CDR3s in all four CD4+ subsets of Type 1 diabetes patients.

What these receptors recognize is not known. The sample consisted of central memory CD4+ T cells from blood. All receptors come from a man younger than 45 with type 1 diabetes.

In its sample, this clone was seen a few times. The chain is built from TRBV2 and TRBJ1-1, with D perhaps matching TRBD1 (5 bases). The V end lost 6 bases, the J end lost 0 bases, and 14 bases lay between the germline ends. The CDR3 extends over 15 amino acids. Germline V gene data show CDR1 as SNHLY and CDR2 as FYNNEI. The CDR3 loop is CASRVVGGVNTEAFF. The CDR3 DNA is TGTGCCAGCAGGGTCGTGGGGGGAGTGAACACTGAAGCTTTCTTT. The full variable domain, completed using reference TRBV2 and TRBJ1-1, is EPEVTQTPSHQVTQMGQEVILRCVPISNHLYFYWYRQILGQKVEFLVSFYNNEISEKSEIFDDQFSVERPDGSNFTLKIRSTKLEDSAMYFCASRVVGGVNTEAFFGQGTRLTVV.

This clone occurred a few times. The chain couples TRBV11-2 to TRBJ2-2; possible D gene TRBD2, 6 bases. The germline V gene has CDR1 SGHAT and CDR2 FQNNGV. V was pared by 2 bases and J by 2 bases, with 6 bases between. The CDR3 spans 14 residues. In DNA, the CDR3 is TGTGCCAGCAGCTTAACTAGCAACACCGGGGAGCTGTTTTTT. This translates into CASSLTSNTGELFF.

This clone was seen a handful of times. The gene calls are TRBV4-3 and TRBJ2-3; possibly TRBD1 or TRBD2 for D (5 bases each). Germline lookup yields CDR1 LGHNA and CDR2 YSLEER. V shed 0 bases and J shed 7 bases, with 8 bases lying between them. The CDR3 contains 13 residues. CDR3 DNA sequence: TGCGCCAGCAGCCAAGAGAGGGGAAATACGCAGTATTTT. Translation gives CASSQERGNTQYF.

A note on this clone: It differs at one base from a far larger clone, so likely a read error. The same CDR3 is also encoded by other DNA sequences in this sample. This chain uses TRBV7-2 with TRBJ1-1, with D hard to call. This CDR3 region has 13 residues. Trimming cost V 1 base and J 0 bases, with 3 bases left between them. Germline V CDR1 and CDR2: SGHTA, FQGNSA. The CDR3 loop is CASSLDLNTEAFF. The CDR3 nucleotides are TGTGCCAGCAGCTTAGATTTGAACACTGAAGCTTTCTTT.

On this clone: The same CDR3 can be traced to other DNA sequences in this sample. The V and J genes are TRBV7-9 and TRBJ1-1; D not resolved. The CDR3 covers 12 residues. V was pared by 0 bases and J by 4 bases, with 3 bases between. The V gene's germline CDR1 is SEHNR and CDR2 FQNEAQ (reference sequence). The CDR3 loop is CASSLASTEAFF. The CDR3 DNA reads TGTGCCAGCAGCTTAGCGAGCACTGAAGCTTTCTTT.

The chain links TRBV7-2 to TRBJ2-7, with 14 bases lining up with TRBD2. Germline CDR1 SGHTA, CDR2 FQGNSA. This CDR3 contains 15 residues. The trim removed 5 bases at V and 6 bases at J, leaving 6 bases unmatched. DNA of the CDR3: TGTGCCAGCAGCGCTAGACTAGCGGGGGGGTCCGAGCAGTACTTC. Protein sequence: CASSARLAGGSEQYF.

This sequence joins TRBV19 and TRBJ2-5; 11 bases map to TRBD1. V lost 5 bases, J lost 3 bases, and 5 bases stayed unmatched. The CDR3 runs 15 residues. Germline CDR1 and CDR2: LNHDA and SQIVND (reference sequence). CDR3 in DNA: TGTGCCAGTAGTCGGACAGGGGGCTGGAAAGAGACCCAGTACTTC. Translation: CASSRTGGWKETQYF.

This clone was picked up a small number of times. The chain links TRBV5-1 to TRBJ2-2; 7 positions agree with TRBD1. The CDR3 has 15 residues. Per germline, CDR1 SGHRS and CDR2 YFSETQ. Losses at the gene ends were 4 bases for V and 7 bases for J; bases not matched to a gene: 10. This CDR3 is CASSPGQAKLGELFF. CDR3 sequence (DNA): TGCGCCAGCAGCCCCGGACAGGCGAAACTCGGGGAGCTGTTTTTT.

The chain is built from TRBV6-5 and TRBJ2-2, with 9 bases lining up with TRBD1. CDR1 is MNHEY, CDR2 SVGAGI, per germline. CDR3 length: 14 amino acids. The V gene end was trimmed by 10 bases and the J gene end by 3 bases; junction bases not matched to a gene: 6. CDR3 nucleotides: TGTGCCACCCGCCGGGACAGGGACACCGGGGAGCTGTTTTTT. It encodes CATRRDRDTGELFF.

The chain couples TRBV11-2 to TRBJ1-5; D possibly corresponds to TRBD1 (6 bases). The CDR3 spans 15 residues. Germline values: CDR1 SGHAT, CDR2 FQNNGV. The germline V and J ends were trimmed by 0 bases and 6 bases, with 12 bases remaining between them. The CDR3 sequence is CASSLERGAGQPQHF. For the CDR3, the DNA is TGTGCCAGCAGCTTAGAACGGGGGGCGGGTCAGCCCCAGCATTTT.